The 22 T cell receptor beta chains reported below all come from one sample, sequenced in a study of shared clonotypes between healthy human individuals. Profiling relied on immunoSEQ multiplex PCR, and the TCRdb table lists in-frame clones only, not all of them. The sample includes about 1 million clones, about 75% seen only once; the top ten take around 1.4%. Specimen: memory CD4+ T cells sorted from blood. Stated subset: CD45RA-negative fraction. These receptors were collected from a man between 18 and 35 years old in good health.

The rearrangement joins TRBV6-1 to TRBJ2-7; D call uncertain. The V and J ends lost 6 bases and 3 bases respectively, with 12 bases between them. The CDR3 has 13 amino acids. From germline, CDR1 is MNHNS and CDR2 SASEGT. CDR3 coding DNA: TGTGCCAGCAGGGACCTTCCCGACTACGAGCAGTACTTC. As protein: CASRDLPDYEQYF.

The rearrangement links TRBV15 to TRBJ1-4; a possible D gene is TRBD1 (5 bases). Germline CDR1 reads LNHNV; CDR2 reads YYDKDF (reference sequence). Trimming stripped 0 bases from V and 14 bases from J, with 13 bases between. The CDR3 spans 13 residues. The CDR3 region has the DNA TGTGCCACCAGCAGAGATCTCAGGGAATACCTGTTTTTT. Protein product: CATSRDLREYLFF.

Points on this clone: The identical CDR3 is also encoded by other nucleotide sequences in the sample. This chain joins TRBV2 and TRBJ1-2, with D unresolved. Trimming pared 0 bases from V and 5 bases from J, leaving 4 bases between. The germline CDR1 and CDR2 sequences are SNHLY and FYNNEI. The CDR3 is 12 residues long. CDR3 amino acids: CASSEAGYGYTF. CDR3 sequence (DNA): TGTGCCAGCAGTGAAGCGGGATATGGCTACACCTTC.

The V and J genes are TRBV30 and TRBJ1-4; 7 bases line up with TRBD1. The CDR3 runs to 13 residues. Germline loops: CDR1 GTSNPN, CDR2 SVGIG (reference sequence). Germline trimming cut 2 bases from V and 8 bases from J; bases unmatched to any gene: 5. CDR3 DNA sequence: TGTGCCTGGAGTACAGGGGTAGGAGAAAAACTGTTTTTT. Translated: CAWSTGVGEKLFF. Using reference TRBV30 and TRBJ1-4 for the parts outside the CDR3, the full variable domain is SQTIHQWPATLVQPVGSPLSLECTVEGTSNPNLYWYRQAAGRGLQLLFYSVGIGQISSEVPQNLSASRPQDRQFILSSKKLLLSDSGFYLCAWSTGVGEKLFFGSGTQLSVL.

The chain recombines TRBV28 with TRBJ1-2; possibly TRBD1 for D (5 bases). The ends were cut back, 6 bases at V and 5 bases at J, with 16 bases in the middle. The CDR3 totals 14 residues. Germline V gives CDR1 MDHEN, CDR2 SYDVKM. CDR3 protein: CASSPSGTDYGYTF. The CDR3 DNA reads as TGTGCCAGCAGCCCGTCCGGGACGGATTATGGCTACACCTTC.

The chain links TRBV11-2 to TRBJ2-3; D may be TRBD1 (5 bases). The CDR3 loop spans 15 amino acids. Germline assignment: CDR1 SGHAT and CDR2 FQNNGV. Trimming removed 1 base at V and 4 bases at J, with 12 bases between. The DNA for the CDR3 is TGTGCCAGCAGCTTAGGGCAGGGATGGGCAGATACGCAGTATTTT. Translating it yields CASSLGQGWADTQYF.

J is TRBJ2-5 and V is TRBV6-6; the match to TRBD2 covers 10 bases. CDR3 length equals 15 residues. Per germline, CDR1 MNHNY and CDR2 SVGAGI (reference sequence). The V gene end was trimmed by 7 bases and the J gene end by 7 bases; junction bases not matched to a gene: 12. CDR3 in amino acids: CASTPSGGSRGTQYF. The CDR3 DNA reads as TGTGCCAGCACCCCTAGCGGGGGCTCCCGGGGGACCCAGTACTTC.

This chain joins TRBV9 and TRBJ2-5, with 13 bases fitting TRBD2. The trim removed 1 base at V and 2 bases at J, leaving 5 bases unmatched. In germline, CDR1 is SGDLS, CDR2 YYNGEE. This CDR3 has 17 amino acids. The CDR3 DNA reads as TGTGCCAGCAGCGTATCTACTAGCGGGGGGGGTCAAGAGACCCAGTACTTC. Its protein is CASSVSTSGGGQETQYF.

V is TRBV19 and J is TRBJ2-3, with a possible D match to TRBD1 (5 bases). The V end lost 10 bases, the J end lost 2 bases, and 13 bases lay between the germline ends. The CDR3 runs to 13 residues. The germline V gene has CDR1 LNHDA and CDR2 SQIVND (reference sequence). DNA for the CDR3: TGTGCCACCGCTGGGGCCAACACAGATACGCAGTATTTT. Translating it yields CATAGANTDTQYF.

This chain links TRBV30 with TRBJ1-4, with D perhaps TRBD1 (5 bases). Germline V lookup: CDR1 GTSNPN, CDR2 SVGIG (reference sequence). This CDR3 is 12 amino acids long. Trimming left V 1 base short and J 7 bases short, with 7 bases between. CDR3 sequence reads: CAWSGQGEKLFF. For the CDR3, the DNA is TGTGCCTGGAGTGGCCAGGGTGAAAAACTGTTTTTT. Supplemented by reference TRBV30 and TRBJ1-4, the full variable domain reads SQTIHQWPATLVQPVGSPLSLECTVEGTSNPNLYWYRQAAGRGLQLLFYSVGIGQISSEVPQNLSASRPQDRQFILSSKKLLLSDSGFYLCAWSGQGEKLFFGSGTQLSVL.

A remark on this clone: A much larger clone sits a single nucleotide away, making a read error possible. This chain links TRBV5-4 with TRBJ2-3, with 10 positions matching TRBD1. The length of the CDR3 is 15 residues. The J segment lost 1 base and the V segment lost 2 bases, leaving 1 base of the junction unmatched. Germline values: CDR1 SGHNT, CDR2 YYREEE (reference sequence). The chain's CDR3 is CASSFGTGGTDTQYF. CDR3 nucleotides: TGTGCCAGCAGCTTCGGGACAGGGGGCACAGATACGCAGTATTTT.

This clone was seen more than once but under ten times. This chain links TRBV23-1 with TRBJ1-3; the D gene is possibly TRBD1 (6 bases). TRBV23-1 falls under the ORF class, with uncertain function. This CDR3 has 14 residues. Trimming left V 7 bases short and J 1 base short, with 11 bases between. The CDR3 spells CASKPQGSGNTIYF. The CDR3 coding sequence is TGCGCCAGCAAACCTCAGGGGTCTGGAAACACCATATATTTT.

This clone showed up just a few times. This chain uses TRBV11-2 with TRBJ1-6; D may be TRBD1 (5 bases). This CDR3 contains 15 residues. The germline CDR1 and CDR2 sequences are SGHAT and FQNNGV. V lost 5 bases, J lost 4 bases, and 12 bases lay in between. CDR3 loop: CASSRGTAYNSPLHF. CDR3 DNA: TGTGCCAGCAGCCGCGGGACCGCATATAATTCACCCCTCCACTTT.

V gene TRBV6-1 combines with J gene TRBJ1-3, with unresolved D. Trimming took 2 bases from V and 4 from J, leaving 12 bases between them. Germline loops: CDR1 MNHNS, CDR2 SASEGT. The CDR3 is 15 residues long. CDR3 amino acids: CASSERIIPGNTIYF. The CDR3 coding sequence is TGTGCCAGCAGTGAAAGGATCATCCCGGGAAACACCATATATTTT.

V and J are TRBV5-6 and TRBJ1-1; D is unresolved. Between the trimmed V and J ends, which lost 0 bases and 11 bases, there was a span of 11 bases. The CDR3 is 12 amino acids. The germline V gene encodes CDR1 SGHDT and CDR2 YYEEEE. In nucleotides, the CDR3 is TGTGCCAGCAGCTTGGCGCTTTATGGGGCTTTCTTT. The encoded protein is CASSLALYGAFF. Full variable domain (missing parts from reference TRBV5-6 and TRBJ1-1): DAGVTQSPTHLIKTRGQQVTLRCSPKSGHDTVSWYQQALGQGPQFIFQYYEEEERQRGNFPDRFSGHQFPNYSSELNVNALLLGDSALYLCASSLALYGAFFGQGTRLTVV.

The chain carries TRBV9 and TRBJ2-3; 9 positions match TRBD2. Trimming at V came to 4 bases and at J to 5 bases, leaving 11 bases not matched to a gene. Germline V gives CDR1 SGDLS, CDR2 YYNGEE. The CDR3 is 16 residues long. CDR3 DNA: TGTGCCAGCAGCCCCTGGGGCGGGGGGGCGAAAGATACGCAGTATTTT. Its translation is CASSPWGGGAKDTQYF.

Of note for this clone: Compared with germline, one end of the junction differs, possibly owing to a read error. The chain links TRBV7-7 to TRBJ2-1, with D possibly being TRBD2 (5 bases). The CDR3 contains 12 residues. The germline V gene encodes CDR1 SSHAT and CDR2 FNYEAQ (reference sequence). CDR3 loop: CASSLSGGEQFF. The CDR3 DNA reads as TGTGCTAGCAGCTTATCTGGCGGGGAGCAGTTCTTC.

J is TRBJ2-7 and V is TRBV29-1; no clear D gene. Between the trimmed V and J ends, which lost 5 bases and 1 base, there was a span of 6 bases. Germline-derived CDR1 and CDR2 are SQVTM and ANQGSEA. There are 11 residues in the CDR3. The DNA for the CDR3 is TGCAGCGTTCACGGGTCCTACGAGCAGTACTTC. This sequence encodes CSVHGSYEQYF.

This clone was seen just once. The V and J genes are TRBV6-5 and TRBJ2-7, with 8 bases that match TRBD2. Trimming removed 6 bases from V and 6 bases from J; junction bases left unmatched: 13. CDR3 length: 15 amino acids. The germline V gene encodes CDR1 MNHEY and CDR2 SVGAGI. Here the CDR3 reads CASSGRDQGTVEQYF. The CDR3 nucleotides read TGTGCCAGCAGCGGGAGGGATCAGGGTACCGTCGAGCAGTACTTC.

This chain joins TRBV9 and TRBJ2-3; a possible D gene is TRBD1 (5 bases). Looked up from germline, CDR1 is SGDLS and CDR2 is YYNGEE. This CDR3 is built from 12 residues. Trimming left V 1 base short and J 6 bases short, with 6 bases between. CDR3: CASSVKGDTQYF. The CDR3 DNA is TGTGCCAGCAGCGTAAAGGGGGATACGCAGTATTTT. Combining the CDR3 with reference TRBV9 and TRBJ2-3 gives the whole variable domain DSGVTQTPKHLITATGQRVTLRCSPRSGDLSVYWYQQSLDQGLQFLIQYYNGEERAKGNILERFSAQQFPDLHSELNLSSLELGDSALYFCASSVKGDTQYFGPGTRLTVL.

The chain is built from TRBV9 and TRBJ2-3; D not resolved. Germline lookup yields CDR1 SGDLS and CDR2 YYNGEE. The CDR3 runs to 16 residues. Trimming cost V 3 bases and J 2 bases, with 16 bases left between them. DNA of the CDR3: TGTGCCAGCAGCGGGACCCTGGGGTTTAACACAGATACGCAGTATTTT. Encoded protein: CASSGTLGFNTDTQYF.

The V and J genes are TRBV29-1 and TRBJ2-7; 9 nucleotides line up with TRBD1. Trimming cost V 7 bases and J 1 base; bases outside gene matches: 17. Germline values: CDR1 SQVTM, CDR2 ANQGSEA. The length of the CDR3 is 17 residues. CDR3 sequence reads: CSAGGVQGAHRSYEQYF. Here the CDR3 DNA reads TGCAGCGCTGGGGGGGTACAGGGGGCTCACCGATCCTACGAGCAGTACTTC.